This is a list of T cell receptor beta chains from one sample in a study of CD8 T cells in Susac syndrome. From the immunoSEQ multiplex PCR reads, TCRdb called clonotypes with MiXCR, one entry per CDR3 protein. Altogether over 150,000 distinct CDR3 sequences are present, approximately 95% being singletons, with the ten largest covering around 0.12%. The specimen was CD4+ T cells from PBMCs. The receptors originated from a human donor with Susac syndrome. The CDR3 runs from the conserved cysteine through the conserved F or W. A D gene is named only where the DNA matches it firmly. The listing skips clone size in some rows; elsewhere it reads once, few, many or a size class.

d_gene: TRBD2
j_gene: TRBJ2-3
abundance: -
v_gene: TRBV28
CDR3aa: CASSWREGADTQYF
CDR3nt: TGTGCCAGCAGCTGGCGGGAGGGCGCAGATACGCAGTATTTT

d_gene: -
j_gene: TRBJ2-7
abundance: -
v_gene: TRBV15
CDR3aa: CATSRGGTYEQYF
CDR3nt: TGTGCCACCAGCAGAGGGGGGACCTACGAGCAGTACTTC

d_gene: TRBD1
j_gene: TRBJ1-1
abundance: -
v_gene: TRBV29-1
CDR3aa: CSVQKFVGRGQVSTEAFF
CDR3nt: TGCAGCGTCCAGAAGTTCGTCGGCAGGGGGCAGGTTAGCACTGAAGCTTTCTTT

d_gene: TRBD1
j_gene: TRBJ1-2
abundance: -
v_gene: TRBV29-1
CDR3aa: CSVETPAGGEWGYTF
CDR3nt: TGCAGCGTTGAGACCCCCGCAGGGGGCGAATGGGGCTACACCTTC

d_gene: TRBD1
j_gene: TRBJ2-5
abundance: -
v_gene: TRBV11-2
CDR3aa: CASSAADRVEETQYF
CDR3nt: TGTGCCAGCAGCGCCGCAGACAGGGTTGAAGAGACCCAGTACTTC

d_gene: TRBD2
j_gene: TRBJ2-1
abundance: -
v_gene: TRBV27
CDR3aa: CASSPREAGRNEQFF
CDR3nt: TGTGCCAGCAGTCCGCGGGAGGCTGGTAGGAATGAGCAGTTCTTC

d_gene: -
j_gene: TRBJ2-7
abundance: -
v_gene: TRBV12-3/TRBV12-4
CDR3aa: CASSFGRTYEQYF
CDR3nt: TGTGCCAGCAGTTTCGGCAGAACCTACGAGCAGTACTTC

d_gene: -
j_gene: TRBJ2-3
abundance: -
v_gene: TRBV28
CDR3aa: CASSIRQRNPYF
CDR3nt: TGTGCCAGCAGTATCCGACAGAGGAATCCGTATTTT

d_gene: -
j_gene: TRBJ1-5
abundance: -
v_gene: TRBV15
CDR3aa: CATSRGEGSSNQPQHF
CDR3nt: TGTGCCACCAGCAGAGGTGAGGGTTCTAGCAATCAGCCCCAGCATTTT

d_gene: -
j_gene: TRBJ1-1
abundance: once
v_gene: TRBV12-3/TRBV12-4
CDR3aa: CAAQGNTEAFF
CDR3nt: TGTGCCGCACAGGGGAACACTGAAGCTTTCTTT

d_gene: TRBD1
j_gene: TRBJ2-1
abundance: -
v_gene: TRBV24-1
CDR3aa: CATSDTGGSYNEQFF
CDR3nt: TGTGCCACCAGTGATACAGGGGGGAGCTACAATGAGCAGTTCTTC

d_gene: TRBD1
j_gene: TRBJ1-2
abundance: -
v_gene: TRBV5-1
CDR3aa: CASSPNDRGSGYTF
CDR3nt: TGCGCCAGCAGCCCCAACGACAGGGGTAGTGGCTACACCTTC

d_gene: -
j_gene: TRBJ2-2
abundance: -
v_gene: TRBV5-6
CDR3aa: CASRTDRTGELFF
CDR3nt: TGTGCCAGCAGGACAGACCGCACCGGGGAGCTGTTTTTT

d_gene: -
j_gene: TRBJ1-2
abundance: -
v_gene: TRBV25-1
CDR3aa: CASSERGDYGYTF
CDR3nt: TGTGCCAGCAGTGAACGGGGTGACTATGGCTACACCTTC

d_gene: -
j_gene: TRBJ2-7
abundance: -
v_gene: TRBV20-1
CDR3aa: CSARDYEQYF
CDR3nt: TGCAGTGCTAGGGACTACGAGCAGTACTTC

d_gene: TRBD2
j_gene: TRBJ2-4
abundance: -
v_gene: TRBV5-6
CDR3aa: CASSLVGEGDSKNIQYF
CDR3nt: TGTGCCAGCAGCTTGGTGGGGGAGGGTGACTCTAAAAACATTCAGTACTTC